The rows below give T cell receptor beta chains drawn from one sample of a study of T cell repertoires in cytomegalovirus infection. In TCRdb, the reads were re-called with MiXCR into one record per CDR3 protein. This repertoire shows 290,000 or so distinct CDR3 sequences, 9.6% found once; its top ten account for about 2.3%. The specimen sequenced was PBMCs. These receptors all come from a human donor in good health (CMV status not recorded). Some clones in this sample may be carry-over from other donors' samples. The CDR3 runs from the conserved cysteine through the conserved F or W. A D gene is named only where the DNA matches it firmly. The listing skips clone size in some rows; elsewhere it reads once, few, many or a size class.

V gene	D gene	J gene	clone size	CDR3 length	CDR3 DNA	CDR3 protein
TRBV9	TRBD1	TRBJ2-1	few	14	TGTGCCAGCAGCGTTCAGGGACAGGGCGGTGAGCAGTTCTTC	CASSVQGQGGEQFF
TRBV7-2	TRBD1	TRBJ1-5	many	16	TGTGCCAGCAGCCAGCACGGACAGGGGACAAATCAGCCCCAGCATTTT	CASSQHGQGTNQPQHF
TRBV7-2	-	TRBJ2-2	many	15	TGTGCCAGCAGGTCCAGGGGCGCGGAGACCGGGGAGCTGTTTTTT	CASRSRGAETGELFF
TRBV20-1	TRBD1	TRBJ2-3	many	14	TGCAGTCCTCGACAGGGGGCAAGCACAGATACGCAGTATTTT	CSPRQGASTDTQYF
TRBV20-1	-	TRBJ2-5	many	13	TGCAGTGCTCCAGCGAGGGGCCGGGAGACCCAGTACTTC	CSAPARGRETQYF
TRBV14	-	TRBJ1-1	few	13	TGTGCCAGCAGCCAAATGGTCGACGGTGAAGCTTTCTTT	CASSQMVDGEAFF
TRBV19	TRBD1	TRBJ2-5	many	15	TGTGCCAGTAGATACCGGGACAGAGGATGGGAGACCCAGTACTTC	CASRYRDRGWETQYF
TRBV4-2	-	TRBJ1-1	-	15	TGTGCCAGCAGCCAAGGCCCGGGTTCGAACACTGAAGCTTTCTTT	CASSQGPGSNTEAFF
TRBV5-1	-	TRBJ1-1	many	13	TGCGCCAGCAGCGCCCAGGGAGGCACTGAAGCTTTCTTT	CASSAQGGTEAFF
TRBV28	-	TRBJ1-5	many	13	TGTGCCAACAGTCTCGTCAGTGGTCAGCCCCAGCATTTT	CANSLVSGQPQHF
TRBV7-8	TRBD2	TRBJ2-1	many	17	TGTGCCAGCAGCTTAGCGAGGCGGCGGGGGGACACCAATGAGCAGTTCTTC	CASSLARRRGDTNEQFF
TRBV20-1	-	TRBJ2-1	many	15	TGCAGTGCAGAGGGACTTCCGAGCTCCTACAATGAGCAGTTCTTC	CSAEGLPSSYNEQFF
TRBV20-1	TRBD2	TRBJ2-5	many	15	TGCAGTGCTTCCCTGGGACTAGCGGGATCGGAGACCCAGTACTTC	CSASLGLAGSETQYF
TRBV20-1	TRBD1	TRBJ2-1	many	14	TGCAGTGGGGAGGCCGGGACAGGGGGCAGGGAGCAGTTCTTC	CSGEAGTGGREQFF
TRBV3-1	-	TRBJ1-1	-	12	TGTGCCAGCAGCCGCGGGGGGTCGGAAGCTTTCTTT	CASSRGGSEAFF
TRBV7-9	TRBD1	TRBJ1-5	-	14	TGTGCCAGCAGCTTGGGACAGGGAGATCAGCCCCAGCATTTT	CASSLGQGDQPQHF
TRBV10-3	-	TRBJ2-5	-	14	TGTGCCATCAGCCGGGGCTTACCAGGGGAGACCCGGTACTTT	CAISRGLPGETRYF
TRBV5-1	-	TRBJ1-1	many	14	TGCGCCAGCAGCTTCGGACAGCCGAACACTGAAGCTTTCTTT	CASSFGQPNTEAFF
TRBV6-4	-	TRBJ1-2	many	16	TGTGCCAGCAGTGACTCAGGGCACTACGGGACCTATGGCTACACCTTC	CASSDSGHYGTYGYTF
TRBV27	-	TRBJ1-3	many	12	TGTGCCAGCGGCACAAATGGAAACACCATATATTTT	CASGTNGNTIYF
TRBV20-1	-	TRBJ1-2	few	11	TGCAGTGCGGGGTGGATCTATGGCTACACCTTC	CSAGWIYGYTF
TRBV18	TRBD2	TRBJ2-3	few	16	TGTGCCAGCTCACCACGGGAGATAGCGGGGGCGGATACGCAGTATTTT	CASSPREIAGADTQYF
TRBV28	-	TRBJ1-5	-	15	TGTGCCAGCAGTTTAGTACGGGATCGCCATCAGCCCCAGCATTTT	CASSLVRDRHQPQHF
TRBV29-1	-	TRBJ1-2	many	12	TGCAGCGTTGGGACACCTAACTATGGCTACACCTTC	CSVGTPNYGYTF
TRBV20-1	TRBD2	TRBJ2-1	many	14	TGCAGTGCTAGAGCTCCAGCGGGGAGGGATGAGCAGTTCTTC	CSARAPAGRDEQFF
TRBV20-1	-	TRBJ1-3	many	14	TGCAGTGCTAGGGAGGAGTTCTCTGGAAACACCATATATTTT	CSAREEFSGNTIYF
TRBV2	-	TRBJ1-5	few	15	TGTGCCAGCAGCTTGACGGTTACGAGCAATCAGCCCCAGCATTTT	CASSLTVTSNQPQHF
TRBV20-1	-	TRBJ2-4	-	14	TGCAGTGGGGAGCTACAGGGAACGAAAAACATTCAGTACTTC	CSGELQGTKNIQYF
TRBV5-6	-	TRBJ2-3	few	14	TGTGCCAGCAGCTTTGATCTGGGGGCAGATACGCAGTATTTT	CASSFDLGADTQYF
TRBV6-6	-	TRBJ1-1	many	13	TGTGCCAGCAACCAGGTTGTCGGAACTGAAGCTTTCTTT	CASNQVVGTEAFF
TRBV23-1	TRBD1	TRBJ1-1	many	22	TGCGCCAGCAGACGATCCCCAGGGGGCTTGCGATTGGGACGGTTTCCGAACACTGAAGCTTTCTTT	CASRRSPGGLRLGRFPNTEAFF
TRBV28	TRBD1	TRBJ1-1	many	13	TGTGCCAGCAGTTTAGGCAGGGGGAATATGGCTTTCTTT	CASSLGRGNMAFF
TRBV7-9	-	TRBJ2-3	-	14	TGTGCCAGCAGGGACAGTTTCACATCGGATACGCAGTATTTT	CASRDSFTSDTQYF
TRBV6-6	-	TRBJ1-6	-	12	TGTGCCAGCAGTTACTCAGGGGGGACCCTCCACTTT	CASSYSGGTLHF
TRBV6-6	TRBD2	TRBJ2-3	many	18	TGTGCCAGCAGTTACTCAGGATTAGCGGGGGGGAGCACAGATACGCAGTATTTT	CASSYSGLAGGSTDTQYF
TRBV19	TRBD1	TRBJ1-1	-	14	TGTGCCAGTTCCCCCGGGACAGGGGGCGGGGGAGCTTTCTTT	CASSPGTGGGGAFF
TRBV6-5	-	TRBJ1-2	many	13	TGTGCCAGCAGTTATGGACACTACTATGGCTACACCTTC	CASSYGHYYGYTF
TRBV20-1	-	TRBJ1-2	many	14	TGCAGTGCTCCCTCTAACGGTCTCAACTATGGCTACACCTTC	CSAPSNGLNYGYTF
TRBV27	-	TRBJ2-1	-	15	TGTGCCAGCAGCTCCGGGCCATGGAGCCTGAATGAGCAGTTCTTC	CASSSGPWSLNEQFF
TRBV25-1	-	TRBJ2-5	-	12	TGTGCCAGCAGTGAACAATCCGAGACCCAGTACTTC	CASSEQSETQYF
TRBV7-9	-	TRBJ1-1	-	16	TGTGCCAGCAGCTTAGGTTACAGGTCAAGGGACACTGAAGCTTTCTTT	CASSLGYRSRDTEAFF
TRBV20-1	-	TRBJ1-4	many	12	TGCAGTGCTAGAGGAACTAATGAAAAACTGTTTTTT	CSARGTNEKLFF
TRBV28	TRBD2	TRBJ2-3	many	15	TGTGCCAGCAGTCCACCCGGCGGGGGACGAGGCACGCAGTATTTT	CASSPPGGGRGTQYF
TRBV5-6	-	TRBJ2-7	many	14	TGTGCCAGCAGCTGGAGGGTGTCTACCTACGAGCAGTACTTC	CASSWRVSTYEQYF
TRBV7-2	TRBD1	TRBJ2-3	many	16	TGTGCCAGCAGCTTGGGCCGGACAGGGTTCGCAGATACGCAGTATTTT	CASSLGRTGFADTQYF
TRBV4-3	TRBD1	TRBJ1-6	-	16	TGCGCCAGCAGCCTAGACAGGGGGCCAGGTAATTCACCCCTCCACTTT	CASSLDRGPGNSPLHF
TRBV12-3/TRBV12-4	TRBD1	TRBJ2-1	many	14	TGTGCCAGCAGTTTACACAGGGGAGTCTATGAGCAGTTCTTC	CASSLHRGVYEQFF
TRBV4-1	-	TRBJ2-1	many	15	TGCGCCAGCAGCCAAGATCCGGGGAGTAACAATGAGCAGTTCTTC	CASSQDPGSNNEQFF
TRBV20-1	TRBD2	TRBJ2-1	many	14	TGCAGTGCTTCGCGGGGGGCCAGGGCCAATGAGCAGTTCTTC	CSASRGARANEQFF
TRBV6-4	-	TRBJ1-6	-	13	TGTGCCAGCAGTGACTTGCAGAATTCACCCCTCCACTTT	CASSDLQNSPLHF
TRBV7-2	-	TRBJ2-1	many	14	TGTGCCAGCAGCCCAGGGTGGGTGAGAGATGAGCAGTTCTTC	CASSPGWVRDEQFF
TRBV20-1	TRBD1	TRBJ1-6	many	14	TGCAGTGCAGTCCGGGACAGGGTTAATTCACCCCTCCACTTT	CSAVRDRVNSPLHF
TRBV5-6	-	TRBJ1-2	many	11	TGTGCCAGCAGCTCAGTCTATGGCTACACCTTC	CASSSVYGYTF
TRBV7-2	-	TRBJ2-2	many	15	TGTGCCAGCAGCCGAAGTCCAACGAACACCGGGGAGCTGTTTTTT	CASSRSPTNTGELFF
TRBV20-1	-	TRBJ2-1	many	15	TGCAGTGCTAGAGCGGGAATCGCCTCTGACAATGAGCAGTTCTTC	CSARAGIASDNEQFF